The 30 T cell receptor beta chains below were found in one sample sequenced in a study of cytomegalovirus exposure and HLA in healthy donors. PCR primers comprised 60 Vbeta and 13 Jbeta primers. TCRdb's table, derived via immunoSEQ multiplex PCR, lists solely in-frame clones and lacks some. The sample includes about 67,000 clones, around 75% of them seen just once. Sequenced: PBMCs. These receptors were obtained from a man aged 60 to 75 in good health and CMV-seropositive.

V and J are TRBV5-1 and TRBJ2-3, with 7 positions matching TRBD2. V was pared by 0 bases and J by 3 bases, with 7 bases of the junction left unmatched. CDR1 is SGHRS and CDR2 is YFSETQ in the germline V gene. The CDR3 length is 16 residues. The CDR3 DNA follows: TGCGCCAGCAGCTTGGTGCCGGGGCGGGGGACAGATACGCAGTATTTT. It is translated as CASSLVPGRGTDTQYF.

The chain carries TRBV2 and TRBJ2-4, with D maybe TRBD1 (5 bases). The CDR3 runs to 17 residues. CDR1 and CDR2 from the germline V gene are SNHLY and FYNNEI. V was pared by 5 bases and J by 0 bases, with 17 bases between. The CDR3 spells CASSSGPFRLAKNIQYF. The CDR3 DNA reads TGTGCCAGCAGTTCAGGGCCTTTTCGGCTAGCCAAAAACATTCAGTACTTC.

This chain links TRBV5-1 with TRBJ1-5; 7 bases match TRBD1. Per germline, CDR1 SGHRS and CDR2 YFSETQ. CDR3 length: 15 amino acids. Trimming cost V 0 bases and J 3 bases; bases outside gene matches: 3. CDR3: CASSLGTGFNQPQHF. CDR3 nucleotides: TGCGCCAGCAGCTTGGGGACAGGATTCAATCAGCCCCAGCATTTT.

The chain recombines TRBV29-1 with TRBJ1-2; possible D gene TRBD1, 5 bases. The V gene lost 7 bases and the J gene lost 1 base, with 13 bases spanning the gap. CDR3 size: 13 residues. Looked up from germline, CDR1 is SQVTM and CDR2 is ANQGSEA. The CDR3 reads CSGTDKVNYGYTF. CDR3 in DNA: TGCAGCGGGACGGACAAGGTTAACTATGGCTACACCTTC.

This clone was found a few times. This sequence joins TRBV5-6 and TRBJ1-2, with D tentatively TRBD1 (6 bases). Germline V gene lookup returns CDR1 SGHDT and CDR2 YYEEEE. Trimming cost V 4 bases and J 3 bases, with 13 bases left between them. The CDR3 length is 14 residues. DNA of the CDR3: TGTGCCAGCAGCCCAAGGACAGTCTACTATGGCTACACCTTC. It codes for CASSPRTVYYGYTF.

A few counts support this clone. The rearrangement uses TRBV27 and TRBJ2-7; no definite D call. CDR1 MNHEY and CDR2 SMNVEV come from the germline V gene (reference sequence). V lost 3 bases and J lost 3, with 9 bases in between. The CDR3 runs to 13 residues. CDR3 DNA: TGTGCCAGCAGTTTGTCTCTTAACTACGAGCAGTACTTC. Its translation is CASSLSLNYEQYF.

This chain links TRBV5-1 with TRBJ2-1; 12 positions agree with TRBD2. V lost 1 base, J lost 8 bases, and 10 bases stayed unmatched. This CDR3 has 17 residues. Germline lookup yields CDR1 SGHRS and CDR2 YFSETQ. The CDR3 loop reads CASSLNPTSGSFDEQFF. CDR3 in DNA: TGCGCCAGCAGCTTGAACCCGACTAGCGGGAGTTTCGATGAGCAGTTCTTC. Filled out from reference TRBV5-1 and TRBJ2-1, the complete variable domain reads KAGVTQTPRYLIKTRGQQVTLSCSPISGHRSVSWYQQTPGQGLQFLFEYFSETQRNKGNFPGRFSGRQFSNSRSEMNVSTLELGDSALYLCASSLNPTSGSFDEQFFGPGTRLTVL.

V gene TRBV7-9 combines with J gene TRBJ1-3; maybe TRBD1 (6 bases). CDR3 length: 14 amino acids. The ends were cut back, 1 base at V and 2 bases at J, with 6 bases in the middle. The germline V gene encodes CDR1 SEHNR and CDR2 FQNEAQ (reference sequence). CDR3 sequence reads: CASSLDRAGNTIYF. CDR3 DNA sequence: TGTGCCAGCAGCTTAGACAGGGCTGGAAACACCATATATTTT.

Only a few counts were recorded for this clone. The genes are TRBV5-1 and TRBJ2-7; 7 bases align to TRBD2. This CDR3 is built from 14 residues. The germline V gene has CDR1 SGHRS and CDR2 YFSETQ. The V and J ends lost 0 bases and 3 bases, in that order; junction bases with no gene match: 3. The CDR3 region is CASSLGRENYEQYF. CDR3 DNA: TGCGCCAGCAGCTTGGGGCGGGAGAACTACGAGCAGTACTTC.

The chain combines TRBV7-9 with TRBJ2-5; 7 positions match TRBD1. This CDR3 is built from 12 residues. The V gene's germline CDR1 is SEHNR and CDR2 FQNEAQ (reference sequence). The junction had 4 bases not matched to a gene; V was cut back by 7 bases and J by 5 bases. CDR3 nucleotide sequence: TGTGCCAGCATCGACAGGGTTGAGACCCAGTACTTC. Its protein is CASIDRVETQYF.

This chain uses TRBV6-5 with TRBJ2-5; D ambiguous. The germline gives CDR1 MNHEY, CDR2 SVGAGI. V shed 4 bases and J shed 0 bases, with 9 bases lying between them. This CDR3 is 14 amino acids long. The DNA of the CDR3 is TGTGCCAGCAGTTTAGCTCCGAACCAAGAGACCCAGTACTTC. Protein sequence: CASSLAPNQETQYF.

The chain is built from TRBV9 and TRBJ2-1; possible D gene TRBD1, 6 bases. The V gene's germline CDR1 is SGDLS and CDR2 YYNGEE. V dropped 0 bases and J dropped 2 bases, with 21 bases sitting between them. The CDR3 totals 19 residues. The DNA of the CDR3 is TGTGCCAGCAGCGTAGACGCTGGGATTCAGCCAGGGGCCTACAATGAGCAGTTCTTC. Translated: CASSVDAGIQPGAYNEQFF. Full variable domain (rest looked up from reference TRBV9 and TRBJ2-1): DSGVTQTPKHLITATGQRVTLRCSPRSGDLSVYWYQQSLDQGLQFLIQYYNGEERAKGNILERFSAQQFPDLHSELNLSSLELGDSALYFCASSVDAGIQPGAYNEQFFGPGTRLTVL.

The chain joins TRBV9 to TRBJ2-7, with D perhaps matching TRBD1 (5 bases). Germline V gene sequence: CDR1 SGDLS, CDR2 YYNGEE. This CDR3 spans 14 amino acids. V lost 3 bases to trimming and J lost 6 bases, with 16 bases between them. The CDR3 region has the DNA TGTGCCAGCAGCGAGGGGATACTCTCGGGCGAGCAGTACTTC. This codes for CASSEGILSGEQYF.

V is TRBV2 and J is TRBJ2-5; 11 positions match TRBD2. The CDR3 runs to 14 residues. The trim removed 5 bases at V and 2 bases at J, leaving 1 base unmatched. Germline V gene data show CDR1 as SNHLY and CDR2 as FYNNEI. CDR3 protein: CASSRTSGQETQYF. In DNA form, the CDR3 reads TGTGCCAGCAGTCGGACTAGCGGGCAAGAGACCCAGTACTTC. Together with reference TRBV2 and TRBJ2-5, the CDR3 gives the full variable domain: EPEVTQTPSHQVTQMGQEVILRCVPISNHLYFYWYRQILGQKVEFLVSFYNNEISEKSEIFDDQFSVERPDGSNFTLKIRSTKLEDSAMYFCASSRTSGQETQYFGPGTRLLVL.

This chain connects TRBV10-1 to TRBJ2-5, with D possibly TRBD1 on 6 matching bases. This CDR3 is built from 13 residues. Trimming took off 6 bases at V and 4 bases at J, with 12 bases between the two ends. Looked up from germline, CDR1 is WNHNN and CDR2 is SYGVQD (reference sequence). The CDR3 reads CASSGQHRETQYF. In DNA form, the CDR3 reads TGCGCCAGCAGCGGACAGCATAGAGAGACCCAGTACTTC.

The CDR3 DNA sequence: TGTGCCAGCAGCTTGGGCCTAGATGACTACAATGAGCAGTTCTTC. Residues: CASSLGLDDYNEQFF. The V gene is TRBV5-4, the J gene TRBJ2-1; no clear D. CDR1 and CDR2 from the germline V gene are SGHNT and YYREEE (reference sequence). CDR3 length: 15 amino acids. Trimming removed 0 bases from V and 3 bases from J, with 10 bases in between.

For this clone: One end of the junction fails to match germline, which may point to a read error. This chain joins TRBV18 and TRBJ1-1; maybe TRBD1 (5 bases). The CDR3 has 13 amino acids. Germline CDR1 and CDR2: KGHSH and LQKENI. CDR3 DNA sequence: TGTGCCAGCTCAACCGGGGGGAACGCTGAAGCTTTCTTT. Protein sequence: CASSTGGNAEAFF.

The rearrangement uses TRBV5-1 and TRBJ1-4, with 7 bases fitting TRBD1. Trimming took 5 bases from V and 7 from J; bases not matched to a gene: 11. The CDR3 has 15 amino acids. CDR1 and CDR2 from the germline V gene are SGHRS and YFSETQ. For the CDR3, the DNA is TGCGCCAGCAGAGAGGAAGGGACAGCGTCTGAAAAACTGTTTTTT. Its translation: CASREEGTASEKLFF.

The CDR3 DNA reads TGTGCCAGCAGCAGGGGTTGGGACAATCAGCCCCAGCATTTT. Amino acids: CASSRGWDNQPQHF. The chain combines TRBV2 with TRBJ1-5; TRBD1 is a possible D gene (6 bases). Germline values: CDR1 SNHLY, CDR2 FYNNEI. This CDR3 is 14 amino acids long. Trimming removed 6 bases at V and 3 bases at J, with 12 bases between.

This clone was counted a few times. The chain uses TRBV27 and TRBJ1-1, with 8 bases that match TRBD1. The V gene end was trimmed by 2 bases and the J gene end by 6 bases; junction bases not matched to a gene: 11. The germline CDR1 and CDR2 sequences are MNHEY and SMNVEV (reference sequence). The CDR3 is 16 amino acids. The CDR3 DNA reads as TGTGCCAGCAGTTTAGATGCAGGCAGGGGGCTGCCTGAAGCTTTCTTT. It encodes CASSLDAGRGLPEAFF.

J is TRBJ1-1 and V is TRBV5-1, with D tentatively TRBD1 (5 bases). Germline-derived CDR1 and CDR2 are SGHRS and YFSETQ. V was clipped by 5 bases and J by 1 base, with 12 bases between them. The CDR3 runs to 14 residues. CDR3 in amino acids: CASRKDSSNTEAFF. CDR3 in DNA: TGCGCCAGCAGAAAAGACAGCTCGAACACTGAAGCTTTCTTT.

The V and J genes are TRBV11-2 and TRBJ1-3, with a possible D match to TRBD1 (5 bases). V was cut by 5 bases and J by 0 bases, with 14 bases left in between. From germline, CDR1 is SGHAT and CDR2 FQNNGV. The CDR3 sequence is 16 residues long. CDR3 nucleotide sequence: TGTGCCAGCAGCCGAGATTCAGGGCCCTCTGGAAACACCATATATTTT. Its protein is CASSRDSGPSGNTIYF.

The rearrangement joins TRBV5-5 to TRBJ2-5; the match to TRBD2 covers 8 bases. The CDR3 extends over 16 amino acids. V shed 4 bases, J shed 5 bases, and the junction held 13 bases outside the gene matches. CDR1 and CDR2 (germline): SGHKS, YYEKEE (reference sequence). The CDR3: CASSPRGGGMFETQYF. CDR3 sequence (DNA): TGTGCCAGCAGCCCCCGGGGGGGCGGAATGTTTGAGACCCAGTACTTC.

The chain employs TRBV13 and TRBJ2-3, with D possibly matching TRBD2 (7 bases). The CDR3 length is 15 residues. The V gene lost 4 bases and the J gene lost 2 bases, with 13 bases spanning the gap. Germline V gene sequence: CDR1 PRHDT, CDR2 FYEKMQ (reference sequence). Written as DNA, the CDR3 is TGTGCCAGCAGCTCTCGCGGGGGCCCCACAGATACGCAGTATTTT. This encodes CASSSRGGPTDTQYF.

The V gene is TRBV7-2, the J gene TRBJ2-7; 7 nucleotides align to TRBD1. CDR3 length: 14 residues. The J segment lost 6 bases and the V segment lost 1 base, leaving 6 bases of the junction unmatched. Germline V lookup: CDR1 SGHTA, CDR2 FQGNSA. Here the CDR3 DNA reads TGTGCCAGCAGCTTAGACAGGGGATCGCGCGAGCAGTACTTC. Translated, it gives CASSLDRGSREQYF.

The chain couples TRBV5-4 to TRBJ2-6; D gene uncertain. Germline V gene sequence: CDR1 SGHNT, CDR2 YYREEE (reference sequence). Trimming took off 1 base at V and 0 bases at J, with 11 bases between the two ends. CDR3 length equals 17 residues. The CDR3 DNA reads TGTGCCAGCAGCTTGAGAGGTGCAAGCTCTGGGGCCAACGTCCTGACTTTC. This sequence encodes CASSLRGASSGANVLTF. The full variable domain, with the rest looked up from reference TRBV5-4 and TRBJ2-6, is ETGVTQSPTHLIKTRGQQVTLRCSSQSGHNTVSWYQQALGQGPQFIFQYYREEENGRGNFPPRFSGLQFPNYSSELNVNALELDDSALYLCASSLRGASSGANVLTFGAGSRLTVL.

This clone was seen a few times. The chain links TRBV7-8 to TRBJ2-3; the D is unclear. This CDR3 is built from 14 residues. Germline V gene sequence: CDR1 SGHVS, CDR2 FQNEAQ. Trimming took off 2 bases at V and 1 base at J, with 7 bases between the two ends. The CDR3 protein is CASSLQLGTDTQYF. CDR3 coding DNA: TGTGCCAGCAGCTTACAACTTGGCACAGATACGCAGTATTTT.

The J gene is TRBJ2-2, the V gene TRBV5-6; D not resolved. Germline-derived CDR1 and CDR2 are SGHDT and YYEEEE. CDR3 size: 14 residues. The V end was cut by 4 bases, the J end by 8 bases, with 15 bases between. In DNA form, the CDR3 reads TGTGCCAGCAGCCAGACAAGTGTTGGGGGGGAGCTGTTTTTT. Encoded protein: CASSQTSVGGELFF.

The sample holds one count of this clone. The genes are TRBV5-8 and TRBJ2-7; the D gene is possibly TRBD1 (6 bases). V lost 6 bases, J lost 4 bases, and 14 bases lay in between. In germline, CDR1 is SGHTS, CDR2 YDEGEE. The CDR3 has 13 residues. CDR3 sequence: CASKWTAGYEQYF. Here the CDR3 DNA reads TGTGCCAGCAAATGGACAGCCGGTTACGAGCAGTACTTC.

CDR3 DNA: TGTGCCACCAGCGGACAGGGCAATGAGCAGTTCTTC. Amino acids: CATSGQGNEQFF. This rearrangement joins TRBV15 to TRBJ2-1; 8 nucleotides match TRBD1. The CDR3 spans 12 residues. V trimming: 5 bases; J trimming: 6 bases; junction bases outside the gene matches: 0. The germline V gene has CDR1 LNHNV and CDR2 YYDKDF (reference sequence).